One sample yielded the 27 T cell receptor beta chains listed below, sequenced in a study of long-term antiretroviral therapy in people with HIV. A v3.0 immunoSEQ assay was performed at survey level. TCRdb's table, derived via immunoSEQ multiplex PCR, lists solely in-frame clones and lacks some. The sample yields almost 25,000 clones, 80% to 90% seen once. The sample was unsorted PBMCs, taken 3 years after starting antiretroviral therapy. Receptor source: a man between 45 and 60 years old with HIV.

CDR3 loop: CASSLGGPPYEQYF. The CDR3 region has the DNA TGTGCCAGCAGCCTCGGGGGTCCCCCCTACGAGCAGTACTTC. The J gene is TRBJ2-7, the V gene TRBV14; a possible D gene is TRBD2 (6 bases). V was cut by 4 bases and J by 2 bases, with 12 bases left in between. The CDR3 loop spans 14 amino acids. Germline CDR1 is SGHDN and CDR2 is FVKESK.

In this sample, this clone turned up once. The V call is TRBV28, the J call TRBJ2-2, with 7 bases lining up with TRBD1. Germline V gene sequence: CDR1 MDHEN, CDR2 SYDVKM. The CDR3 spans 16 residues. The V and J ends lost 4 bases and 1 base, in that order; junction bases with no gene match: 6. CDR3 DNA: TGTGCCAGCAGTTCGCCCGGGACAGTGAACACCGGGGAGCTGTTTTTT. Protein: CASSSPGTVNTGELFF. Combining the CDR3 with reference TRBV28 and TRBJ2-2 gives the whole variable domain DVKVTQSSRYLVKRTGEKVFLECVQDMDHENMFWYRQDPGLGLRLIYFSYDVKMKEKGDIPEGYSVSREKKERFSLILESASTNQTSMYLCASSSPGTVNTGELFFGEGSRLTVL.

The J gene is TRBJ2-7, the V gene TRBV6-6, with 13 bases aligning to TRBD2. The V segment lost 8 bases and the J segment 9 bases; nucleotides outside the gene matches: 10. This CDR3 comprises 14 residues. Germline V gives CDR1 MNHNY, CDR2 SVGAGI (reference sequence). The CDR3 sequence is CASAGLAGVEAQYF. CDR3 nucleotides: TGTGCCAGCGCTGGACTAGCGGGAGTAGAGGCGCAGTACTTC.

The chain combines TRBV5-8 with TRBJ1-5; D gene uncertain. CDR3 length equals 14 residues. V was pared by 4 bases and J by 9 bases, with 17 bases between. CDR1 is SGHTS and CDR2 is YDEGEE in the germline V gene. The CDR3 DNA reads as TGTGCCAGCAGCGTAGTAATGGGTGTAGGGCCCCAGCATTTT. Translation: CASSVVMGVGPQHF.

DNA of the CDR3: TGTGCCAGCAGCTTCAGAGGGGGATATGGCTACACCTTC. Protein sequence: CASSFRGGYGYTF. V gene TRBV7-2 combines with J gene TRBJ1-2, with D tentatively TRBD1 (6 bases). Germline CDR1 is SGHTA and CDR2 is FQGNSA. V dropped 3 bases and J dropped 5 bases, with 10 bases sitting between them. The CDR3 runs to 13 residues.

The genes are TRBV5-4 and TRBJ2-7, with 12 bases matching TRBD2. The CDR3 is made up of 16 amino acids. Germline lookup yields CDR1 SGHNT and CDR2 YYREEE (reference sequence). V lost 0 bases, J lost 5 bases, and 6 bases stayed unmatched. The CDR3 sequence is CASSLVPGLAGDEQYF. CDR3 nucleotides: TGTGCCAGCAGCTTGGTCCCGGGACTAGCGGGCGACGAGCAGTACTTC.

This chain connects TRBV7-8 to TRBJ2-7; 7 bases agree with TRBD2. CDR3 length: 15 residues. V lost 1 base, J lost 2 bases, and 5 bases stayed unmatched. Germline assignment: CDR1 SGHVS and CDR2 FQNEAQ. The CDR3 nucleotides are TGTGCCAGCAGCTTAGATCCGGGGGGAACCTACGAGCAGTACTTC. Translation: CASSLDPGGTYEQYF. Full variable domain (remainder filled in from reference TRBV7-8 and TRBJ2-7): GAGVSQSPRYKVAKRGQDVALRCDPISGHVSLFWYQQALGQGPEFLTYFQNEAQLDKSGLPSDRFFAERPEGSVSTLKIQRTQQEDSAVYLCASSLDPGGTYEQYFGPGTRLTVT.

The CDR3 loop reads CASSLEGQWNHRPFF. The CDR3 DNA reads as TGTGCCAGCAGCTTGGAGGGACAGTGGAATCACCGGCCGTTCTTC. The V and J genes are TRBV11-3 and TRBJ2-1; possibly TRBD1 for D (7 bases). The V gene lost 3 bases and the J gene lost 15 bases, with 24 bases spanning the gap. The CDR3 has 15 residues. Germline CDR1 SGHNT, CDR2 YENEEA.

V usage is TRBV5-1 and J usage is TRBJ2-2, with TRBD2 identical over 14 bases. Trimming cost V 3 bases and J 5 bases; bases outside gene matches: 3. The CDR3 sequence is 16 residues long. Germline V gene sequence: CDR1 SGHRS, CDR2 YFSETQ. The CDR3 DNA reads TGCGCCAGCAGCTGGGGACTAGCGGGGGCTACCGGGGAGCTGTTTTTT. This translates into CASSWGLAGATGELFF.

V gene TRBV6-1 combines with J gene TRBJ1-1; D unresolved. Germline CDR1 is MNHNS and CDR2 is SASEGT. The CDR3 is made up of 16 amino acids. V lost 4 bases to trimming and J lost 0 bases, with 15 bases between them. CDR3 in amino acids: CASSALGRPMNTEAFF. CDR3 DNA: TGTGCCAGCAGTGCCCTCGGGAGGCCGATGAACACTGAAGCTTTCTTT.

The rearrangement joins TRBV18 to TRBJ1-1, with 7 nucleotides matching TRBD1. The CDR3 runs 15 residues. The trim removed 6 bases at V and 0 bases at J, leaving 7 bases unmatched. CDR1 is KGHSH, CDR2 LQKENI, per germline. The CDR3 nucleotides read TGTGCCAGCTCCCCCGACAGGGCCATGAACACTGAAGCTTTCTTT. Translating gives CASSPDRAMNTEAFF.

The gene calls are TRBV27 and TRBJ1-5; unclear D gene. In germline, CDR1 is MNHEY, CDR2 SMNVEV (reference sequence). CDR3 size: 13 residues. Trimming took 0 bases from V and 4 from J, leaving 4 bases between them. CDR3 DNA: TGTGCCAGCAGTTTATCGGGGAATCAGCCCCAGCATTTT. This encodes CASSLSGNQPQHF.

V gene TRBV10-3 combines with J gene TRBJ1-5; D is possibly TRBD1 (6 bases). The CDR3 totals 15 residues. V lost 2 bases, J lost 0 bases, and 8 bases lay in between. The germline CDR1 and CDR2 sequences are ENHRY and SYGVKD. The chain's CDR3 is CAISEGQFSNQPQHF. The CDR3 DNA reads as TGTGCCATCAGTGAGGGACAGTTTAGCAATCAGCCCCAGCATTTT.

The chain uses TRBV7-2 and TRBJ2-3; 8 nucleotides agree with TRBD1. Germline lookup yields CDR1 SGHTA and CDR2 FQGNSA. Germline trimming cut 5 bases from V and 1 base from J; bases unmatched to any gene: 2. This CDR3 is 14 amino acids long. The CDR3 spells CASSQDRGTDTQYF. Written as DNA, the CDR3 is TGTGCCAGCAGCCAGGACAGGGGCACAGATACGCAGTATTTT.

V gene TRBV10-1 combines with J gene TRBJ1-1; no firm D call. This CDR3 region has 14 residues. Germline CDR1 reads WNHNN; CDR2 reads SYGVQD (reference sequence). V dropped 3 bases and J dropped 5 bases, with 13 bases sitting between them. The DNA of the CDR3 is TGCGCCAGCAGTGAATTTGGCCGGGGAACTGAAGCTTTCTTT. Amino acids: CASSEFGRGTEAFF.

CDR3 sequence: CASSSRRGARNTEAFF. The CDR3 nucleotides are TGTGCCAGTAGTTCCCGGAGGGGGGCTCGGAACACTGAAGCTTTCTTT. V is TRBV19 and J is TRBJ1-1; D might be TRBD1 (6 bases). The germline CDR1 and CDR2 sequences are LNHDA and SQIVND (reference sequence). Trimming took off 5 bases at V and 1 base at J, with 17 bases between the two ends. The CDR3 has 16 amino acids.

This clone was seen a handful of times. The J gene is TRBJ1-5, the V gene TRBV18, with 11 bases aligning to TRBD1. CDR1 and CDR2 from the germline V gene are KGHSH and LQKENI. This CDR3 contains 15 residues. V lost 6 bases and J lost 2; bases outside the gene matches: 3. Here the CDR3 reads CASSPGQGGNQPQHF. The DNA of the CDR3 is TGTGCCAGCTCCCCGGGACAGGGGGGCAATCAGCCCCAGCATTTT.

V and J are TRBV7-9 and TRBJ2-7; 11 bases are shared with TRBD2. The germline CDR1 and CDR2 sequences are SEHNR and FQNEAQ (reference sequence). The CDR3 extends over 18 amino acids. V was pared by 2 bases and J by 3 bases, with 12 bases of the junction left unmatched. In DNA, the CDR3 is TGTGCCAGCAGCTTACCGCTTTTTTCTAGCGGGGGGTACTACGAGCAGTACTTC. It specifies CASSLPLFSSGGYYEQYF.

The CDR3 here is CASSLTPGLPQQYF. The CDR3 DNA sequence: TGTGCCAGCAGTTTGACCCCGGGACTTCCTCAGCAGTATTTT. This sequence joins TRBV27 and TRBJ2-3; D perhaps matches TRBD2 (6 bases). Germline CDR1 MNHEY, CDR2 SMNVEV (reference sequence). CDR3 length equals 14 residues. Trimming took off 3 bases at V and 11 bases at J, with 18 bases between the two ends.

This sequence joins TRBV7-6 and TRBJ1-2; tentatively, D is TRBD1 (5 bases). CDR3 length: 17 residues. Trimming took 5 bases from V and 2 from J, leaving 21 bases between them. CDR1 and CDR2 from the germline V gene are SGHVS and FNYEAQ. CDR3 amino acids: CASSPRGQGAKNYGYTF. The CDR3 region has the DNA TGTGCCAGCAGCCCTAGAGGTCAGGGAGCTAAAAACTATGGCTACACCTTC.

The chain carries TRBV18 and TRBJ1-1; 10 bases map to TRBD1. This CDR3 comprises 15 residues. Unmatched junction bases numbered 4, after V lost 3 bases and J lost 3 bases. Germline loops: CDR1 KGHSH, CDR2 LQKENI. CDR3 sequence reads: CASSPYGTGDTEAFF. The CDR3 DNA is TGTGCCAGCTCACCTTACGGGACAGGGGACACTGAAGCTTTCTTT.

This chain joins TRBV4-3 and TRBJ2-3; D not resolved. V was cut by 1 base and J by 5 bases, with 10 bases left in between. Germline V gives CDR1 LGHNA, CDR2 YSLEER. The length of the CDR3 is 14 residues. The CDR3 bases are TGCGCCAGCAGCCAAGGAAAAGGTGGAGATACGCAGTATTTT. As protein: CASSQGKGGDTQYF.

This sequence joins TRBV4-1 and TRBJ2-5, with D unclear. Germline CDR1 is MGHRA and CDR2 is YSYEKL. The ends were cut back, 2 bases at V and 1 base at J, with 14 bases in the middle. The CDR3 contains 16 residues. The CDR3 loop is CASSQIRASLQETQYF. The CDR3 DNA reads as TGCGCCAGCAGCCAAATAAGGGCCAGCCTCCAAGAGACCCAGTACTTC.

This chain connects TRBV18 to TRBJ1-5, with D maybe TRBD1 (5 bases). Germline V gene lookup returns CDR1 KGHSH and CDR2 LQKENI. This CDR3 spans 13 amino acids. The V and J ends lost 1 base and 6 bases respectively, with 7 bases between them. This CDR3 reads CASSPRDSQPQHF. DNA for the CDR3: TGTGCCAGCTCACCACGCGACAGTCAGCCCCAGCATTTT.

This sequence joins TRBV11-2 and TRBJ2-7, with a possible D match to TRBD2 (5 bases). The length of the CDR3 is 17 residues. V lost 2 bases and J lost 4, with 21 bases in between. CDR1 and CDR2 from the germline V gene are SGHAT and FQNNGV. CDR3 sequence: CASSLWERVRSPYEQYF. The CDR3 DNA reads TGTGCCAGCAGCTTATGGGAGAGGGTCCGGTCACCTTACGAGCAGTACTTC.

The gene calls are TRBV11-1 and TRBJ2-7; the D is unclear. V was pared by 5 bases and J by 4 bases, with 9 bases between. Germline lookup yields CDR1 SGHAT and CDR2 FQDESV (reference sequence). This CDR3 has 12 amino acids. CDR3 protein: CASSDQDYEQYF. CDR3 sequence (DNA): TGTGCCAGCAGCGACCAGGATTACGAGCAGTACTTC.

The V and J genes are TRBV7-9 and TRBJ1-1; D might be TRBD1 (5 bases). CDR3 length equals 14 residues. CDR1 SEHNR and CDR2 FQNEAQ come from the germline V gene (reference sequence). Trimming left V 3 bases short and J 1 base short, with 9 bases between. CDR3 in amino acids: CASSFRTRNTEAFF. DNA for the CDR3: TGTGCCAGCAGCTTCCGGACACGGAACACTGAAGCTTTCTTT. Based on the CDR3 plus reference TRBV7-9 and TRBJ1-1, the full variable domain is DTGVSQNPRHKITKRGQNVTFRCDPISEHNRLYWYRQTLGQGPEFLTYFQNEAQLEKSRLLSDRFSAERPKGSFSTLEIQRTEQGDSAMYLCASSFRTRNTEAFFGQGTRLTVV.